This T cell receptor beta chain was captured by sequencing in a study of blood T cell repertoires in COVID-19. In germline, CDR1 is SGHRS, CDR2 YFSETQ. The V and J ends lost 3 bases and 0 bases respectively, with 12 bases between them. CDR3 length equals 15 residues. Clones were sequenced by immunoSEQ multiplex PCR, and TCRdb holds only the in-frame ones, with some missing. This table holds about 220,000 clones, 65% to 85% found once. The rearrangement joins TRBV5-1 to TRBJ1-1; D is perhaps TRBD1 (6 bases). The sequence was obtained from a woman aged 55-69 years who had recovered from COVID-19. The source material was PBMCs or T cells enriched from blood (not recorded which). CDR3 in amino acids: CASSSDSGMNTEAFF. DNA of the CDR3: TGCGCCAGCAGCTCGGACAGCGGGATGAACACTGAAGCTTTCTTT.